What follows are 8 T cell receptor beta chains derived from one specimen sequenced in a study of metastatic and nonmetastatic thyroid tumors. TCRdb re-processed the PCR reads through MiXCR. The sample records under 60,000 clones, over 20% being singletons. No treatment of any kind had been given to any patient before thyroid surgery. The sequenced sample consisted of blood. Every receptor here comes from a male donor with papillary thyroid cancer or a benign thyroid nodule (not recorded which). Some clones in this sample may be carry-over from other donors' samples.

This clone was counted a few times. With a much larger clone just one base away, this may be a read error. Other DNA sequences in the same sample also yield this CDR3. CDR3 in DNA: TGTGCCAGCAGGAGGGGCGTTTCCTACGAGCAGTACTTC. It encodes CASRRGVSYEQYF. This chain joins TRBV27 and TRBJ2-7; D tentatively reads TRBD1 or TRBD2 (5 bases each). Germline lookup yields CDR1 MNHEY and CDR2 SMNVEV (reference sequence). V dropped 6 bases and J dropped 1 base, with 10 bases sitting between them. This CDR3 region has 13 residues.

This clone came up many times. This chain connects TRBV7-9 to TRBJ1-4; the D is unclear. V was shortened by 2 bases and J by 4 bases, with 5 bases between the two germline ends. The germline CDR1 and CDR2 sequences are SEHNR and FQNEAQ (reference sequence). The CDR3 spans 13 residues. The CDR3 region has the DNA TGTGCCAGCAGCTTAACCCTTAATGAAAAACTGTTTTTT. Translated: CASSLTLNEKLFF.

This sequence joins TRBV6-1 and TRBJ1-1, with D tentatively TRBD1 (5 bases). Trimming cost V 5 bases and J 4 bases, with 17 bases left between them. The CDR3 covers 15 residues. CDR1 is MNHNS and CDR2 is SASEGT in the germline V gene. Here the CDR3 DNA reads TGTGCCAGCAGTCGAATCAGGGTGGGAGGCACTGAAGCTTTCTTT. It yields the protein CASSRIRVGGTEAFF.

This chain connects TRBV10-3 to TRBJ2-1; D is tentatively TRBD1 or TRBD2 (5 bases each). V shed 7 bases and J shed 10 bases, with 23 bases lying between them. Germline V gene sequence: CDR1 ENHRY, CDR2 SYGVKD. This CDR3 has 15 amino acids. The CDR3 spells CAIIPTVTGTNEQFF. The CDR3 region has the DNA TGTGCCATCATACCAACTGTCACCGGGACCAACGAGCAGTTCTTC.

There are many counts of this clone. This sequence joins TRBV29-1 and TRBJ1-2, with TRBD1 as a possible D gene (6 bases). V was cut by 7 bases and J by 2 bases, with 17 bases left in between. CDR3 length: 14 amino acids. Germline CDR1 SQVTM, CDR2 ANQGSEA. CDR3 loop: CSDRQDATNYGYTF. In DNA form, the CDR3 reads TGCAGCGATAGACAGGACGCGACCAACTATGGCTACACCTTC.

In this sample, this clone turned up a few times. The gene calls are TRBV6-1 and TRBJ2-7; no firm D call. V was trimmed by 6 bases and J by 7 bases, leaving 19 bases between them. Germline values: CDR1 MNHNS, CDR2 SASEGT. The CDR3 is 14 amino acids. The CDR3 coding sequence is TGTGCCAGCAGCGACGGTGTCCCCTCGGGTGAGCAGTACTTC. It yields the protein CASSDGVPSGEQYF.

Only one count was recorded for this clone. The identical CDR3 is also encoded by other nucleotide sequences in the sample. V and J are TRBV9 and TRBJ2-1, with TRBD2 matching over 8 bases. After removal of 8 bases from V and 4 bases from J, the junction contained 5 bases not matched to a gene. Germline CDR1 reads SGDLS; CDR2 reads YYNGEE. This CDR3 has 13 residues. For the CDR3, the DNA is TGTGCCAGGGGTACTAGCGGTTACAATGAGCAGTTCTTC. Amino acid sequence: CARGTSGYNEQFF.

This clone was detected many times. Here the CDR3 reads CSVEGLAGRVTDTQYF. The CDR3 DNA is TGCAGCGTTGAGGGTCTAGCGGGACGAGTCACAGATACGCAGTATTTT. The genes are TRBV29-1 and TRBJ2-3, with 9 nucleotides matching TRBD2. V gave up 3 bases and J gave up 2 bases; unmatched junction bases: 9. Germline V lookup: CDR1 SQVTM, CDR2 ANQGSEA. This CDR3 comprises 16 residues.